Sequencing of this TCR beta chain was carried out in a study of T cells in Graves' hyperthyroidism and ophthalmopathy. Germline assignment: CDR1 SGHDN and CDR2 FVKESK. The junction had 4 bases not matched to a gene; V was cut back by 3 bases and J by 8 bases. This CDR3 contains 13 residues. Amplified TCR beta CDR3 regions derived from RNA transcripts. Carried out on the TCR CDR3, a first-round RT-PCR used the HTBI primer set. TCRdb re-analysed the multiplex PCR reads in MiXCR, keeping a single row per CDR3 protein. The data contain 500,000 to 800,000 distinct CDR3 sequences, over 40% of them seen just once; the ten biggest clones take up under 8%.

This chain uses TRBV14 with TRBJ1-2, with TRBD1 matching over 9 bases. Sample: peripheral blood or thyroid tissue (not recorded which). This TCR came from an adult man with Graves' disease, either hyperthyroidism or ophthalmopathy (not recorded which). The CDR3 loop is CASSQGQGNGYTF. The CDR3 DNA reads as TGTGCCAGCAGCCAGGGACAGGGAAACGGCTACACCTTC.